One and the same sample provided the 17 T cell receptor beta chains below, sequenced in a study of T-cell memory formation after mild COVID-19. TCRdb called the 5' RACE reads again in MiXCR, with one record for every CDR3 protein. This table has a few hundred thousand distinct CDR3 sequences, over 20% appearing once. The specimen was PBMCs or a T cell subset sorted from them (not recorded which). Every receptor here comes from an adult woman who had mild COVID-19 (a few samples of this study predate the infection). Cell type and time point are not known.

V is TRBV20-1 and J is TRBJ1-5; possible D gene TRBD1, 6 bases. The CDR3 covers 15 residues. Per the germline V gene, CDR1 is DFQATT and CDR2 is SNEGSKA (reference sequence). Trimming stripped 5 bases from V and 3 bases from J, with 17 bases between. CDR3 region: CSAEPQGTYNQPQHF. The CDR3 DNA is TGCAGTGCTGAACCACAGGGAACCTACAATCAGCCCCAGCATTTT.

The rearrangement uses TRBV7-9 and TRBJ2-7; 9 bases map to TRBD1. The CDR3 has 17 residues. In germline, CDR1 is SEHNR, CDR2 FQNEAQ (reference sequence). With V trimmed by 1 base and J by 5 bases, 12 bases remained unmatched. The CDR3 here is CASSLGPLGTGLNEQYF. The CDR3 DNA reads TGTGCCAGCAGCTTAGGACCTCTGGGGACAGGGCTCAACGAGCAGTACTTC. The whole variable domain, filled in from reference TRBV7-9 and TRBJ2-7, reads DTGVSQNPRHKITKRGQNVTFRCDPISEHNRLYWYRQTLGQGPEFLTYFQNEAQLEKSRLLSDRFSAERPKGSFSTLEIQRTEQGDSAMYLCASSLGPLGTGLNEQYFGPGTRLTVT.

This clonotype was seen more than once but under ten times. The genes are TRBV11-2 and TRBJ2-1; no definite D call. V dropped 5 bases and J dropped 9 bases, with 8 bases sitting between them. CDR1 and CDR2 from the germline V gene are SGHAT and FQNNGV. The CDR3 is 11 residues long. The CDR3: CASSLKFEQFF. CDR3 DNA: TGTGCCAGCAGCCTAAAGTTTGAGCAGTTCTTC.

In this sample, this clonotype turned up a few times. This chain connects TRBV6-1 to TRBJ2-7; D is undetermined. The CDR3 runs 12 residues. Trimming took 6 bases from V and 3 from J, leaving 9 bases between them. The germline V gene has CDR1 MNHNS and CDR2 SASEGT. The CDR3 here is CASRSPSYEQYF. The CDR3 bases are TGTGCCAGCAGGAGTCCGAGCTACGAGCAGTACTTC.

In this sample, this clonotype turned up a few times. The V gene is TRBV7-3, the J gene TRBJ2-3, with 8 bases aligning to TRBD2. The CDR3 is 17 residues long. With V trimmed by 3 bases and J by 2 bases, 10 bases remained unmatched. Germline V gene lookup returns CDR1 SGHTA and CDR2 FQGTGA. The DNA of the CDR3 is TGTGCCAGCAGCTTCGGACTAGCCTTAGACACCACAGATACGCAGTATTTT. This encodes CASSFGLALDTTDTQYF.

The chain recombines TRBV6-5 with TRBJ1-5; D unclear. V was shortened by 5 bases and J by 5 bases, with 13 bases between the two germline ends. This CDR3 is 14 amino acids long. CDR1 is MNHEY, CDR2 SVGAGI, per germline. CDR3 protein: CASSPNRNDQPQHF. The CDR3 region has the DNA TGTGCCAGCAGTCCTAATCGTAATGATCAGCCCCAGCATTTT.

This clonotype was counted between two and nine times. V is TRBV7-9 and J is TRBJ1-1; D might be TRBD1 (6 bases). The germline gives CDR1 SEHNR, CDR2 FQNEAQ (reference sequence). The CDR3 has 13 amino acids. Trimming shortened V by 5 bases and J by 5 bases, and 12 bases separated the two germline ends. The CDR3 bases are TGTGCCAGCAGCCTAGAGGGGGTGACTGAAGCTTTCTTT. Translating gives CASSLEGVTEAFF. The whole variable domain, filled in from reference TRBV7-9 and TRBJ1-1, reads DTGVSQNPRHKITKRGQNVTFRCDPISEHNRLYWYRQTLGQGPEFLTYFQNEAQLEKSRLLSDRFSAERPKGSFSTLEIQRTEQGDSAMYLCASSLEGVTEAFFGQGTRLTVV.

The chain joins TRBV7-9 to TRBJ2-7; 7 bases align to TRBD1. V lost 1 base and J lost 7; bases outside the gene matches: 1. The CDR3 runs 12 residues. Germline CDR1 and CDR2: SEHNR and FQNEAQ (reference sequence). The CDR3, as DNA: TGTGCCAGCAGCTTAGGGGACAGAGAGCAGTACTTC. Protein product: CASSLGDREQYF.

CDR3: CATSDSQGGEAFF. DNA of the CDR3: TGTGCCACCAGTGATAGCCAGGGTGGTGAAGCTTTCTTT. This chain links TRBV24-1 with TRBJ1-1; tentative D call: TRBD1 (5 bases). Germline V CDR1 and CDR2: KGHDR, SFDVKD. The CDR3 has 13 amino acids. Trimming left V 3 bases short and J 7 bases short, with 11 bases between.

The chain joins TRBV5-1 to TRBJ2-2; D is ambiguous. V lost 2 bases and J lost 2, with 10 bases in between. From germline, CDR1 is SGHRS and CDR2 YFSETQ. The CDR3 length is 15 residues. The CDR3 nucleotides read TGCGCCAGCAGCTTTCGACAAAAAAACACCGGGGAGCTGTTTTTT. Translated: CASSFRQKNTGELFF.

V and J are TRBV6-5 and TRBJ1-1; D is undetermined. Trimming shortened V by 7 bases and J by 11 bases, and 11 bases separated the two germline ends. CDR3 length: 10 residues. Per germline, CDR1 MNHEY and CDR2 SVGAGI. CDR3 sequence reads: CASTFRMAFF. CDR3 nucleotides: TGTGCCAGCACCTTTCGCATGGCTTTCTTT.

The sample holds a few counts of this clonotype. V and J are TRBV7-6 and TRBJ2-5, with TRBD1 matching 7 bases. This CDR3 has 16 residues. CDR1 is SGHVS, CDR2 FNYEAQ, per germline. The junction had 10 bases not matched to a gene; V was cut back by 4 bases and J by 2 bases. DNA of the CDR3: TGTGCCAGCAGCTATTCAGGGGGTAGCGTTCAAGAGACCCAGTACTTC. Protein: CASSYSGGSVQETQYF.

In this sample, this clonotype turned up a few times. J is TRBJ2-7 and V is TRBV28, with D tentatively TRBD2 (6 bases). V was clipped by 6 bases and J by 0 bases, with 12 bases between them. The CDR3 sequence is 14 residues long. In germline, CDR1 is MDHEN, CDR2 SYDVKM. In nucleotides, the CDR3 is TGTGCCAGCAGCTCGGGACTTAACTCCTACGAGCAGTACTTC. As protein: CASSSGLNSYEQYF.

The table lists this clonotype with a few counts. J is TRBJ1-1 and V is TRBV5-1, with D hard to call. This CDR3 comprises 16 residues. Between the trimmed V and J ends, which lost 4 bases and 3 bases, there was a span of 19 bases. The V gene's germline CDR1 is SGHRS and CDR2 YFSETQ. The CDR3 bases are TGCGCCAGCAGCCAACGCTCGTCTGGGTGGGACACTGAAGCTTTCTTT. As protein: CASSQRSSGWDTEAFF.

This clonotype was observed a handful of times. The rearrangement joins TRBV6-5 to TRBJ2-1; unclear D gene. The V gene lost 3 bases and the J gene lost 5 bases, with 11 bases spanning the gap. Germline V CDR1 and CDR2: MNHEY, SVGAGI. The CDR3 covers 14 residues. CDR3 in amino acids: CASSYSDNNNEQFF. CDR3 sequence (DNA): TGTGCCAGCAGTTATTCCGACAACAACAATGAGCAGTTCTTC.

This clonotype was seen more than once but under ten times. The CDR3 nucleotides are TGTGCCAGCAGTTACTCGTTCGGCAACTCTGGAAACACCATATATTTT. This gives the protein CASSYSFGNSGNTIYF. The genes are TRBV6-5 and TRBJ1-3, with D uncertain. The CDR3 contains 16 residues. Trimming cost V 0 bases and J 0 bases, with 9 bases left between them. The germline CDR1 and CDR2 sequences are MNHEY and SVGAGI.

The chain joins TRBV5-6 to TRBJ1-1; D is uncertain. With 4 bases removed from V and 1 base from J, the gap between germline ends came to 8 bases. Germline loops: CDR1 SGHDT, CDR2 YYEEEE. This CDR3 is 13 amino acids long. The CDR3 DNA is TGTGCCAGCAGCCGCCGGGAGAACACTGAAGCTTTCTTT. It translates to CASSRRENTEAFF.